This T cell receptor beta chain was obtained from a study of T-cell reconstitution after alpha-beta-depleted transplantation in children. The V end lost 0 bases, the J end lost 4 bases, and 15 bases lay between the germline ends. Germline values: CDR1 MNHEY, CDR2 SVGAGI. CDR3 length: 16 amino acids. Whole-study findings and limits: At one year after transplant, newly produced T cells mostly accounted for T-cell counts and diversity. TCRbeta diversity was high at day 60 in some patients (a result of surviving recipient T cells and thymic progenitors).

Concerning this clonotype: Its cognate antigen is unknown.

Unique molecular identifiers were incorporated when the TCRbeta library was constructed. TCRdb passed the PCR reads through MiXCR, listing each CDR3 protein once. The data show about 1,000,000 distinct CDR3 sequences, about 29% seen once. The input for sequencing was PBMCs, mostly from graft donor cells, taken 360 days after TCRalphabeta/CD19-depleted stem cell transplant. The rearrangement joins TRBV6-5 to TRBJ1-1; D may be TRBD1 (5 bases). This clonotype originated in a boy under three years old who had a stem cell transplant for SCID, so the T cells may come from the graft donor. The CDR3 is CASSYSGVSGVTEAFF. CDR3 bases: TGTGCCAGCAGTTACTCGGGGGTTTCGGGGGTCACTGAAGCTTTCTTT.